The entry that follows covers one T cell receptor (beta chain) sequence. This clonotype was seen a handful of times. It has no known antigen specificity. Base quality data are lacking; no much larger clone is found one base away. PBMCs were isolated by Ficoll-Paque density gradient centrifugation. This entry belongs to a study of T-cell memory formation after mild COVID-19 (dated by TCRdb to the early 2020s). Regarding the complete study: Most TCR sequence clusters were specific to one of the two donors. Two young, previously healthy adult volunteers made up the cohort, one male and one female. In a couple of donors, T-cell clones that expanded and contracted after mild COVID-19 were followed by sequencing TCRalpha and TCRbeta repertoires longitudinally. Points the paper makes about the study in general: SARS-CoV-2 specificity of the second-wave clones peaking on day 37 was not confirmed. Clones contracting from day 15 to 85 had balanced CD4/CD8 phenotypes, while a second wave expanding from day 15 to 37 was biased towards CD4+. Only two mild cases were covered in the study, and larger cohorts including severe cases with pre-infection samples were considered necessary. Some responding clones were detected in pre-infection memory, which suggested that pre-existing cross-reactive memory T cells had joined the SARS-CoV-2 response. Contracting CD4+ clones turned up mainly in the CM and EM memory subsets, whereas EMRA was where CD8+ clones were enriched.

The CDR1 and CDR2 encoded by the germline V gene are SGDLS and YYNGEE. The CDR3 holds 13 amino acids from the cysteine to the phenylalanine. The entry retains the CDR3 DNA only, 39 bases that are in frame from base 1. A distance of 8 bases separates the germline ends of V and J, which lose 4 bases and 0 bases respectively. The instrument given in TCRdb is Illumina NovaSeq 6000. TCRalpha and TCRbeta cDNA libraries were built by 5'RACE with constant-segment primers, adding sample barcodes and unique molecular identifiers. Trizol reagent was used to extract RNA from every sample. Library amplification was performed in two PCR steps, and a second sample barcode and Illumina TruSeq adapters were introduced in the second step. The libraries were sequenced on an Illumina NovaSeq using 2 x 150 bp paired-end reads. The paper's data handling went like this. The reads were demultiplexed and collapsed into UMI-guided consensus sequences using migec v1.2.7. Using mixcr v2.1.11, UMI consensuses were aligned to TRA and TRB V and J templates and then assembled into clonotypes. Clonotypes were classified as expanded or contracted when called significant by both edgeR and NoisET, with noise models trained on biological replicates. For edgeR calls, the thresholds were a false discovery rate-adjusted p below 0.01 and a log2 fold-change of 1. PCA with hierarchical clustering of max-normalized trajectories of the 1000 most abundant clonotypes was used as exploratory dynamics analysis. The CD4 or CD8 phenotype of responding clones was assigned using the separately sequenced CD4+ and CD8+ repertoires. TCRdb trimmed public reads at Q25 via fastp, called clones via MiXCR and kept in-frame beta chains. Each record represents a unique CDR3 protein, reported with the most common genes and DNA among its rows. These V and J calls derive from TCRdb rather than the authors' analysis. This sample lists some 130,000 distinct CDR3 sequences; approximately 15% were detected once. More than 11% of the sample is taken by the ten largest.

Recombination linked TRBV9 to TRBJ2-7, with the D segment identity uncertain. The receptor's source is an adult woman who had mild COVID-19 (a few samples of this study predate the infection). The sample titles of this study are shuffled in the database, so cell type and time point are left out; the donor was told from shared clones. Sequenced input: PBMCs or a T cell subset sorted from them (not recorded which). The CDR3 here reads CASSPMSSYEQYF. In nucleotide form, the sequence is TGTGCCAGCAGCCCCATGAGCTCCTACGAGCAGTACTTC.